The clone carrying this TCR beta chain was found a few times. What it binds is not known. This sample is part of a study of shared clonotypes between healthy human individuals. The study, taken as a whole, reports: The sole specimen, blood, was sampled, and tissue repertoires likely differ.

The germline V gene has CDR1 SGHRS and CDR2 YFSETQ. This CDR3 has 14 residues. Trimming took 2 bases from V and 3 from J, leaving 11 bases between them. Running of the assay took place at deep level. Repertoires were generated with immunoSEQ multiplex PCR, while TCRdb's copy carries only in-frame clones and drops some. The table includes roughly 500,000 clones, approximately 80% detected once. Donors comprised healthy HIV-negative adults lacking recent acute infections or vaccinations. The source of this sequence is a woman aged 40 to 50 in good health. Some clones in this sample may be carry-over from other donors' samples. The chain couples TRBV5-1 to TRBJ1-2; the D gene is possibly TRBD1 (5 bases). The sample was PBMCs. The CDR3 reads CASSFLGGDYGYTF. The CDR3 coding sequence is TGCGCCAGCAGCTTTCTCGGGGGAGACTATGGCTACACCTTC. The full variable domain, completed using reference TRBV5-1 and TRBJ1-2, is KAGVTQTPRYLIKTRGQQVTLSCSPISGHRSVSWYQQTPGQGLQFLFEYFSETQRNKGNFPGRFSGRQFSNSRSEMNVSTLELGDSALYLCASSFLGGDYGYTFGSGTRLTVV.